This TCR beta chain was retrieved from a study of blood T cell repertoires in COVID-19. Sequencing used immunoSEQ multiplex PCR; TCRdb keeps in-frame clones, though not all of them. This table holds approximately 190,000 clones, 82% found once. Trimming left V 0 bases short and J 4 bases short, with 13 bases between. The CDR3 loop spans 15 amino acids. Germline V gene lookup returns CDR1 SGDLS and CDR2 YYNGEE. The genes are TRBV9 and TRBJ1-2; perhaps TRBD1 as D (5 bases). The material sequenced was PBMCs or T cells enriched from blood (not recorded which). This receptor was taken from a woman aged 60-70 years with acute COVID-19. The CDR3 nucleotides are TGTGCCAGCAGCGTAGGGGAGGGGAGCCCCTATGGCTACACCTTC. This gives the protein CASSVGEGSPYGYTF.